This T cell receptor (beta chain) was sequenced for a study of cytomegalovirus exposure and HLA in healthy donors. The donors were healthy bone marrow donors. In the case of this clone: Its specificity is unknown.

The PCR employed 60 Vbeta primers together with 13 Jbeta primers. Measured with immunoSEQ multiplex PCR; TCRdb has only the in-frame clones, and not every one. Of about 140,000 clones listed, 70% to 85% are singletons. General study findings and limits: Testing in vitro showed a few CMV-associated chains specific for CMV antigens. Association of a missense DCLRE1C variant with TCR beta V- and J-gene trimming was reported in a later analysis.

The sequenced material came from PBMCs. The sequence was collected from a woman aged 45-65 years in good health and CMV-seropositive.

The CDR3 reads CASSYSASVSYEQYF. CDR3 nucleotide sequence: TGTGCCAGCAGTTACTCTGCTAGCGTCTCCTACGAGCAGTACTTC. The genes are TRBV6-5 and TRBJ2-7; maybe TRBD2 (6 bases). The CDR3 sequence is 15 residues long. Germline V gives CDR1 MNHEY, CDR2 SVGAGI. Deletions cut 0 bases from V and 0 bases from J, with 9 bases between.